One T cell receptor beta chain is described in this entry. This record comes from a study of response to subunit inactivated influenza vaccine. In TCRdb, the RT-PCR reads were re-called with MiXCR into one record per CDR3 protein. There are hundreds of thousands of distinct CDR3 sequences in the sample; approximately 11% occur only once, and approximately 10% lies in the top ten. V was cut by 4 bases and J by 0 bases, with 19 bases left in between. The CDR3 runs to 18 residues. Germline V gene sequence: CDR1 MGHDK, CDR2 SYGVNS. The sample was also reused in another study, on T cells expressing NK-cell markers. As reported in that work: UMIs were included in TCR beta cDNA generated by 5'RACE template switching. Beta-chain profiling covered CD3+CD56+NKG2C+, CD3+CD56+NKG2C- and CD3+CD56-NKG2C+ sorted subsets. Within the sequenced cohort of eight donors, seven exhibited HCMV seropositivity and one was seronegative. Among CD8+ T cells from about 6 donors, dominant NKG2C+ clonotypes accounted for about 1.0-7.0%. The same clonotypes also predominated in the CD3+CD56-NKG2C+ fraction of four donors.

The sample in question was PBMCs from blood, obtained on the day of vaccination. The rearrangement joins TRBV25-1 to TRBJ2-1, with D possibly being TRBD1 or TRBD2 (5 bases each). The sequence was obtained from a man over 45 who received an inactivated influenza vaccine. CDR3: CASSALDGASGSYNEQFF. CDR3 bases: TGTGCCAGCAGTGCCCTAGACGGGGCCTCGGGCTCCTACAATGAGCAGTTCTTC.